This passage covers 30 T cell receptor beta chains from one sample sequenced in a study of blood T cell repertoires in COVID-19. Using immunoSEQ multiplex PCR, the repertoire was profiled, and TCRdb retains in-frame clones only, with some absent. The sample lists over 85,000 clones, approximately 86% seen once, with about 2.9% in the top ten. Sequences were obtained from peripheral blood. These receptor sequences come from a man between 50 and 59 years old with active or convalescent COVID-19.

This sequence joins TRBV2 and TRBJ1-5; D not certain. Trimming removed 6 bases at V and 4 bases at J, with 16 bases between. From germline, CDR1 is SNHLY and CDR2 FYNNEI. The CDR3 consists of 15 residues. The CDR3 is CASRAPSDLNQPQHF. DNA for the CDR3: TGTGCCAGCAGGGCCCCTAGTGATTTAAATCAGCCCCAGCATTTT. The variable domain in full, completed from reference TRBV2 and TRBJ1-5, reads EPEVTQTPSHQVTQMGQEVILRCVPISNHLYFYWYRQILGQKVEFLVSFYNNEISEKSEIFDDQFSVERPDGSNFTLKIRSTKLEDSAMYFCASRAPSDLNQPQHFGDGTRLSIL.

The genes are TRBV30 and TRBJ2-3; 8 bases are shared with TRBD2. Germline values: CDR1 GTSNPN, CDR2 SVGIG (reference sequence). CDR3 length: 15 amino acids. With 3 bases clipped from V and 6 bases from J, the junction kept 11 bases outside the gene matches. CDR3 nucleotide sequence: TGTGCCTGGAGCGGATTCGGGGGGGCAGGGGATACGCAGTATTTT. This codes for CAWSGFGGAGDTQYF.

The chain recombines TRBV3-1 (or the pseudogene TRBV3-2) with TRBJ2-1; TRBD2 matches at 9 bases. The germline CDR1 and CDR2 sequences are LGHDT and YNNKEL (reference sequence). V was clipped by 0 bases and J by 1 base; unmatched bases: 1. The CDR3 length is 16 residues. CDR3 DNA sequence: TGTGCCAGCAGCCAAGATCTAGCGGGGTCCTACAATGAGCAGTTCTTC. This codes for CASSQDLAGSYNEQFF.

This sequence joins TRBV30 and TRBJ2-1; 7 bases match TRBD2. The germline gives CDR1 GTSNPN, CDR2 SVGIG (reference sequence). CDR3 length equals 16 residues. V shed 0 bases, J shed 6 bases, and the junction held 11 bases outside the gene matches. In nucleotides, the CDR3 is TGTGCCTGGAGTGTAATTATGAGCGGGGCGACCAATGAGCAGTTCTTC. It translates to CAWSVIMSGATNEQFF.

The chain uses TRBV20-1 and TRBJ1-1; a possible D gene is TRBD1 (5 bases). Germline assignment: CDR1 DFQATT and CDR2 SNEGSKA (reference sequence). CDR3 size: 10 residues. The CDR3 coding sequence is TGCAGGCCCCAGGGAACTGAAGCTTTCTTT. Translated, it gives CRPQGTEAFF.

This chain uses TRBV7-9 with TRBJ2-3; TRBD1 matches at 7 bases. The V gene end was trimmed by 5 bases and the J gene end by 4 bases; junction bases not matched to a gene: 6. The V gene's germline CDR1 is SEHNR and CDR2 FQNEAQ (reference sequence). The CDR3 is 14 residues long. DNA for the CDR3: TGTGCCAGCAGCCGACAGGGAGTCCCAGATACGCAGTATTTT. It specifies CASSRQGVPDTQYF.

There are a few counts of this clone. The chain employs TRBV2 and TRBJ2-3, with 8 nucleotides matching TRBD2. CDR3 length equals 15 residues. Germline-derived CDR1 and CDR2 are SNHLY and FYNNEI. The trim removed 9 bases at V and 5 bases at J, leaving 13 bases unmatched. In DNA form, the CDR3 reads TGTGCCAGTACTCCGAGGGGCGGGGGGAAAGATACGCAGTATTTT. It specifies CASTPRGGGKDTQYF.

The rearrangement uses TRBV7-9 and TRBJ1-5, with TRBD1 matching 9 bases. Germline trimming cut 5 bases from V and 16 bases from J; bases unmatched to any gene: 9. The CDR3 has 12 amino acids. CDR1 and CDR2 (germline): SEHNR, FQNEAQ (reference sequence). CDR3 DNA sequence: TGTGCCAGCAGCGAACCCGGGGACAGGGAACATTTT. It translates to CASSEPGDREHF.

This rearrangement joins TRBV19 to TRBJ2-1; D gene ambiguous. The CDR3 length is 15 residues. V gave up 5 bases and J gave up 2 bases, with 13 bases separating them. CDR1 is LNHDA, CDR2 SQIVND, per germline (reference sequence). DNA of the CDR3: TGTGCCAGTAGTGCGGAGAGGTCCACCTACAATGAGCAGTTCTTC. Residues: CASSAERSTYNEQFF.

The rearrangement uses TRBV28 and TRBJ1-2, with D maybe TRBD1 (6 bases). The CDR3 is made up of 14 amino acids. Germline loops: CDR1 MDHEN, CDR2 SYDVKM. Deletions cut 6 bases from V and 4 bases from J, with 15 bases between. The CDR3 DNA is TGTGCCAGCAGACTCGGAGGGGGGGGCTATGGCTACACCTTC. This sequence encodes CASRLGGGGYGYTF.

This clone has a single count. The V and J genes are TRBV9 and TRBJ2-1; the match to TRBD2 covers 14 bases. The V and J ends lost 3 bases and 10 bases, in that order; junction bases with no gene match: 6. Germline CDR1 reads SGDLS; CDR2 reads YYNGEE. The CDR3 runs to 15 residues. CDR3 in amino acids: CASSASGLAGAEQFF. CDR3 DNA sequence: TGTGCCAGCAGCGCATCGGGACTAGCGGGGGCAGAGCAGTTCTTC.

This clone has more than one count but fewer than ten. The gene calls are TRBV30 and TRBJ1-2; 11 bases are a match to TRBD1. There are 18 residues in the CDR3. Trimming at V came to 0 bases and at J to 0 bases, leaving 9 bases not matched to a gene. Per the germline V gene, CDR1 is GTSNPN and CDR2 is SVGIG (reference sequence). This chain's CDR3 is CAWSVQDRGRRANYGYTF. As DNA, the CDR3 is TGTGCCTGGAGTGTACAGGACAGGGGGCGACGGGCTAACTATGGCTACACCTTC.

J is TRBJ1-2 and V is TRBV19, with 8 bases fitting TRBD1. Germline CDR1 and CDR2: LNHDA and SQIVND (reference sequence). Unmatched junction bases numbered 9, after V lost 5 bases and J lost 4 bases. The CDR3 has 15 amino acids. The CDR3: CASSVAGGVSYGYTF. The CDR3 coding sequence is TGTGCCAGTAGTGTCGCAGGGGGCGTCAGCTATGGCTACACCTTC.

This clone was counted only a few times. This chain joins TRBV5-8 and TRBJ2-3; D may be TRBD2 (6 bases). V was cut by 2 bases and J by 1 base, with 11 bases left in between. Germline V gene sequence: CDR1 SGHTS, CDR2 YDEGEE. The CDR3 consists of 15 residues. The CDR3 region has the DNA TGTGCCAGCAGCTTAGGAGGGTTGGGCACAGATACGCAGTATTTT. The encoded protein is CASSLGGLGTDTQYF.

The DNA of the CDR3 is TGTGCCAGCAGCTTAGCGATGGGACAGGGCGTCTCCTACACCTTC. Translated, it gives CASSLAMGQGVSYTF. The chain employs TRBV7-9 and TRBJ1-2; TRBD1 matches at 9 bases. This CDR3 contains 15 residues. The germline V gene encodes CDR1 SEHNR and CDR2 FQNEAQ (reference sequence). V gave up 0 bases and J gave up 10 bases; unmatched junction bases: 9.

The chain links TRBV12-3 or TRBV12-4 to TRBJ1-1; 8 bases fit TRBD1. The CDR3 totals 13 residues. The trim removed 5 bases at V and 4 bases at J, leaving 3 bases unmatched. The CDR3 nucleotides are TGTGCCAGCAGTAGTCAGGGGGCCACTGAAGCTTTCTTT. Encoded protein: CASSSQGATEAFF.

CDR3 coding DNA: TGTGCCAGCAAACCCCTTTACAAGACCCAGTACTTC. As protein: CASKPLYKTQYF. V and J are TRBV6-5 and TRBJ2-5; D unclear. The ends were cut back, 7 bases at V and 6 bases at J, with 12 bases in the middle. Germline CDR1 reads MNHEY; CDR2 reads SVGAGI. The CDR3 covers 12 residues.

This clone has more than one count but fewer than ten. The chain has TRBV3-1 (or the pseudogene TRBV3-2) and TRBJ1-5; TRBD1 matches at 7 bases. This CDR3 spans 15 amino acids. V gave up 0 bases and J gave up 5 bases; unmatched junction bases: 4. Looked up from germline, CDR1 is LGHDT and CDR2 is YNNKEL (reference sequence). This CDR3 is CASSQDATGYQPQHF. Written as DNA, the CDR3 is TGTGCCAGCAGCCAAGATGCGACAGGGTATCAGCCCCAGCATTTT.

This chain connects TRBV2 to TRBJ2-1; TRBD1 aligns across 9 bases. The germline gives CDR1 SNHLY, CDR2 FYNNEI. The CDR3 runs 16 residues. The ends lost 0 bases at V and 3 bases at J; junction bases unmatched: 3. The DNA for the CDR3 is TGTGCCAGCAGTGAAGCTACAGGGGGCCTCTACAATGAGCAGTTCTTC. Amino acid sequence: CASSEATGGLYNEQFF.

The chain uses TRBV11-2 and TRBJ1-2; D might be TRBD1 (5 bases). Germline loops: CDR1 SGHAT, CDR2 FQNNGV. The V end was cut by 8 bases, the J end by 8 bases, with 12 bases between. The CDR3 consists of 11 residues. CDR3 in amino acids: CASGKGVGYTF. The CDR3 DNA reads TGTGCCAGCGGGAAAGGGGTCGGCTACACCTTC.

The J gene is TRBJ1-3, the V gene TRBV14, with 8 bases that match TRBD1. Per germline, CDR1 SGHDN and CDR2 FVKESK. V trimming: 4 bases; J trimming: 2 bases; junction bases outside the gene matches: 7. The CDR3 consists of 16 residues. The CDR3 here is CASSPPDRVAGNTIYF. The CDR3 region has the DNA TGTGCCAGCAGCCCACCGGACAGGGTTGCTGGAAACACCATATATTTT.

This chain uses TRBV18 with TRBJ2-2; TRBD1 aligns across 7 bases. The V and J ends lost 6 bases and 2 bases, in that order; junction bases with no gene match: 6. Germline lookup yields CDR1 KGHSH and CDR2 LQKENI. This CDR3 spans 15 amino acids. CDR3 DNA sequence: TGTGCCAGCTCGCCGGGACAGTCTAACACCGGGGAGCTGTTTTTT. Encoded protein: CASSPGQSNTGELFF.

The gene calls are TRBV7-2 and TRBJ2-1; 9 bases fit TRBD1. The CDR3 runs to 15 residues. Losses at the gene ends were 4 bases for V and 3 bases for J; bases not matched to a gene: 4. Per germline, CDR1 SGHTA and CDR2 FQGNSA. The DNA of the CDR3 is TGTGCCAGCAGCTCACCGGGACAGGGCTACAATGAGCAGTTCTTC. This gives the protein CASSSPGQGYNEQFF. Together with reference TRBV7-2 and TRBJ2-1, the CDR3 gives the full variable domain: GAGVSQSPSNKVTEKGKDVELRCDPISGHTALYWYRQSLGQGLEFLIYFQGNSAPDKSGLPSDRFSAERTGGSVSTLTIQRTQQEDSAVYLCASSSPGQGYNEQFFGPGTRLTVL.

The chain uses TRBV10-3 and TRBJ1-1; maybe TRBD1 (6 bases). Germline V gives CDR1 ENHRY, CDR2 SYGVKD. Trimming stripped 6 bases from V and 0 bases from J, with 17 bases between. This CDR3 comprises 16 residues. CDR3 DNA: TGTGCCATCAGCAAAACAACAGGACAGATGAACACTGAAGCTTTCTTT. The encoded protein is CAISKTTGQMNTEAFF.

The gene calls are TRBV3-1 (or the pseudogene TRBV3-2) and TRBJ2-7, with a weak D call TRBD1 (5 bases). The CDR3 has 13 residues. V gave up 3 bases and J gave up 4 bases, with 10 bases separating them. Per the germline V gene, CDR1 is LGHDT and CDR2 is YNNKEL (reference sequence). In DNA, the CDR3 is TGTGCCAGCAGCCACCCCGACAGATACGAGCAGTACTTC. Its protein is CASSHPDRYEQYF.

This clone was counted once. The rearrangement links TRBV27 to TRBJ1-5; 7 bases agree with TRBD1. Germline V lookup: CDR1 MNHEY, CDR2 SMNVEV (reference sequence). V lost 7 bases and J lost 3; bases outside the gene matches: 12. There are 16 residues in the CDR3. CDR3 bases: TGTGCCAGCAAACCCGGACAGGCACTCCCCAATCAGCCCCAGCATTTT. Encoded protein: CASKPGQALPNQPQHF.

The rearrangement links TRBV7-6 to TRBJ1-1, with 10 bases aligning to TRBD1. Germline V gene data show CDR1 as SGHVS and CDR2 as FNYEAQ. The CDR3 extends over 18 amino acids. V shed 5 bases and J 4 bases; nucleotides not matched to a gene: 16. The DNA of the CDR3 is TGTGCCAGCAGCCCCCAGGCCCTGACAGGGGGCTTCACCACTGAAGCTTTCTTT. As protein: CASSPQALTGGFTTEAFF.

CDR3 loop: CASSSQETQYF. The DNA for the CDR3 is TGTGCCAGCAGCTCTCAAGAGACCCAGTACTTC. The V gene is TRBV5-4, the J gene TRBJ2-5; D is unresolved. The germline gives CDR1 SGHNT, CDR2 YYREEE (reference sequence). The CDR3 totals 11 residues. With 3 bases removed from V and 2 bases from J, the gap between germline ends came to 2 bases. Full variable domain (outside the CDR3, taken from reference TRBV5-4 and TRBJ2-5): ETGVTQSPTHLIKTRGQQVTLRCSSQSGHNTVSWYQQALGQGPQFIFQYYREEENGRGNFPPRFSGLQFPNYSSELNVNALELDDSALYLCASSSQETQYFGPGTRLLVL.

The CDR3 loop is CASSQDMAGDRGGGYTF. The CDR3 DNA reads TGCGCCAGCAGCCAAGATATGGCCGGGGACAGGGGTGGCGGCTACACCTTC. The chain uses TRBV4-1 and TRBJ1-2; 10 bases are shared with TRBD1. The CDR3 is 17 amino acids. V shed 0 bases, J shed 8 bases, and the junction held 12 bases outside the gene matches. CDR1 is MGHRA, CDR2 YSYEKL, per germline.

As for this clone: The sample holds other DNA sequences that translate to the same CDR3. The rearrangement joins TRBV29-1 to TRBJ1-2; 7 nucleotides align to TRBD1. The CDR3 runs 12 residues. Losses at the gene ends were 7 bases for V and 3 bases for J; bases not matched to a gene: 5. Germline loops: CDR1 SQVTM, CDR2 ANQGSEA. The DNA of the CDR3 is TGCAGCGCCTCTCAGGGGGACTATGGCTACACCTTC. Its translation: CSASQGDYGYTF.